The present entry profiles one T cell receptor beta chain with its context. Germline lookup yields CDR1 SEHNR and CDR2 FQNEAQ (reference sequence). V shed 1 base and J 1 base; nucleotides not matched to a gene: 1. The CDR3 sequence is 16 residues long. PCR involved 60 Vbeta and 13 Jbeta primers. Source study methods: Roughly 83 million unique TCR beta chains, around 11 million of them shared, were counted by a later analysis. The repertoire was sequenced with immunoSEQ multiplex PCR; TCRdb's copy has only in-frame clones and lacks some. The V and J calls and the clone size are those of that table, but D and trimming were determined from the DNA. The data contain roughly 100,000 clones, around 64% of them singletons. These data come from a study of cytomegalovirus exposure and HLA in healthy donors.

The chain recombines TRBV7-9 with TRBJ2-2; 9 positions match TRBD1. The specimen sequenced was PBMCs. This TCR derives from a man aged 55 to 70 in good health and CMV-seronegative. CDR3 DNA sequence: TGTGCCAGCAGCTTAGGGGGACAGGGGAACACCGGGGAGCTGTTTTTT. It yields the protein CASSLGGQGNTGELFF. Variable domain in full (rest from reference TRBV7-9 and TRBJ2-2): DTGVSQNPRHKITKRGQNVTFRCDPISEHNRLYWYRQTLGQGPEFLTYFQNEAQLEKSRLLSDRFSAERPKGSFSTLEIQRTEQGDSAMYLCASSLGGQGNTGELFFGEGSRLTVL.